This TCR beta chain is from a study of identical twins. On this clonotype: Its specificity is not known.

The CDR3 sequence is 16 residues long. Broader study findings: Excess twin sharing in beta out-of-frame sequences was weaker. The models systematically underestimated how much out-of-frame TCR alpha was shared in monozygotic twins.

Through template switching, a universal primer site was introduced, and the cDNA contained unique molecular identifiers. TCRdb reprocessed the 5' RACE reads with MiXCR, giving one entry per CDR3 protein. The sample includes roughly 700,000 distinct CDR3 sequences, 8.5% to 9.5% of them seen just once. These data were likewise used in another study, on yellow fever vaccine responses in identical twins. From that paper: Reportedly, the T cell response mounted by twins to vaccine seemed partly convergent, partly personalized.

The chain uses TRBV21-1 and TRBJ2-7; the table gives TRBD2 as D, unverified against the DNA. TRBV21-1 has pseudogene status. Input material: PBMCs. This TCR came from a woman younger than 35 in good health. CDR3 in DNA: TGTGCCAGCAGCCACCCGGGACTAGCGGGCTCCTACGAGCAGTACTTC. Its translation: CASSHPGLAGSYEQYF.